This T cell receptor beta chain originates from a study of blood T cell repertoires in COVID-19. Study information: Whether acute or convalescent, the COVID-19 samples came from the United States, Italy and Spain. The analysed material was cDNA or gDNA that came from T cells, B-cell-depleted T cells, or PBMCs.

Original processing methods: Scientists estimated how many nucleated cells there were by amplifying reference gene primers. The assay was immunoSEQ multiplex PCR, and TCRdb's table has in-frame clones only and misses some. Clone size and V and J calls were adopted from that table, with D and trimming inferred from the DNA. Of roughly 30,000 clones in the sample, about 91% were seen once. Sequenced: peripheral blood. The clonotype originates from a human donor with acute or convalescent COVID-19. The donor label of this sample is uncertain.

DNA of the CDR3: TGTGCCAGCAGCTTGGGACTGTCAGATACGCAGTATTTT. Protein: CASSLGLSDTQYF. The chain couples TRBV5-4 to TRBJ2-3; D is ambiguous. The CDR3 is made up of 13 amino acids. Between the trimmed V and J ends, which lost 0 bases and 4 bases, there was a span of 6 bases. Germline V CDR1 and CDR2: SGHNT, YYREEE (reference sequence).